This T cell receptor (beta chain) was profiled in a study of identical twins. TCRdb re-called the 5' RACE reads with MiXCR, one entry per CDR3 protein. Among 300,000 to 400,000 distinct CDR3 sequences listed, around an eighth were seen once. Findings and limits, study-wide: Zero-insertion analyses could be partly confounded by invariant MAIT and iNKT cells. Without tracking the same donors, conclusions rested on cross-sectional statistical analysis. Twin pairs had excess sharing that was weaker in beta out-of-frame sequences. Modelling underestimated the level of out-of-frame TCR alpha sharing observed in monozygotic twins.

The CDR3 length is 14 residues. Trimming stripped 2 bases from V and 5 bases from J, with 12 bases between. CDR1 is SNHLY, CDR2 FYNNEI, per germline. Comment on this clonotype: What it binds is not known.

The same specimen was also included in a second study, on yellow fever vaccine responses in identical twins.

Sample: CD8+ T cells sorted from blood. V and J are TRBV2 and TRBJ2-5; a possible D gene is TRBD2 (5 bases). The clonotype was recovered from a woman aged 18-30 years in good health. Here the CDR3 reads CASSEYEGGETQYF. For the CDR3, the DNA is TGTGCCAGCAGTGAATATGAGGGCGGGGAGACCCAGTACTTC. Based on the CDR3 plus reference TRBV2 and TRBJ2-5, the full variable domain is EPEVTQTPSHQVTQMGQEVILRCVPISNHLYFYWYRQILGQKVEFLVSFYNNEISEKSEIFDDQFSVERPDGSNFTLKIRSTKLEDSAMYFCASSEYEGGETQYFGPGTRLLVL.